The 29 T cell receptor beta chains presented below share a single source sample, sequenced in a study of blood T cell repertoires in COVID-19. Produced via immunoSEQ multiplex PCR; TCRdb's table is partial and in-frame only. This sample carries over 200,000 clones, more than 70% of them seen once, and the ten largest clones take about 7.4%. The material sequenced was peripheral blood. These TCRs come from a woman aged 50 to 60 with acute or convalescent COVID-19.

CDR3 sequence: CATSRGAGEQYF. CDR3 DNA: TGTGCCACCAGCAGAGGGGCAGGCGAGCAGTACTTC. V usage is TRBV15 and J usage is TRBJ2-7; D is uncertain. CDR1 LNHNV and CDR2 YYDKDF come from the germline V gene (reference sequence). V lost 1 base to trimming and J lost 6 bases, with 7 bases between them. The CDR3 consists of 12 residues.

The rearrangement joins TRBV11-2 to TRBJ2-1; tentative D call: TRBD2 (6 bases). V was cut by 1 base and J by 10 bases, with 17 bases left in between. The CDR3 has 15 residues. Germline lookup yields CDR1 SGHAT and CDR2 FQNNGV. CDR3 region: CASSLGGPAGYEQFF. For the CDR3, the DNA is TGTGCCAGCAGCTTAGGGGGCCCGGCGGGATACGAGCAGTTCTTC.

This clone was seen just once. This chain links TRBV4-2 with TRBJ2-7; 8 nucleotides agree with TRBD2. The CDR3 contains 15 residues. With 1 base clipped from V and 2 bases from J, the junction kept 4 bases outside the gene matches. Germline V gives CDR1 LGHNA, CDR2 YNFKEQ. CDR3 nucleotides: TGTGCCAGCAGCCAAGTGGCTAGCGGGCCCTACGAGCAGTACTTC. Residues: CASSQVASGPYEQYF.

The chain has TRBV30 and TRBJ1-4; 7 bases map to TRBD1. J lost 3 bases, V lost 2 bases, and 6 bases had no gene match. Per germline, CDR1 GTSNPN and CDR2 SVGIG (reference sequence). This CDR3 has 15 residues. The CDR3 nucleotides are TGTGCCTGGAGTTACCAGGGGGTCGCTAATGAAAAACTGTTTTTT. Encoded protein: CAWSYQGVANEKLFF.

The CDR3 DNA sequence: TGCAGTGCTAGTGGCGGGTCCTACGAGCAGTACTTC. Its translation is CSASGGSYEQYF. V gene TRBV20-1 combines with J gene TRBJ2-7, with TRBD2 as a possible D gene (5 bases). Germline CDR1 reads DFQATT; CDR2 reads SNEGSKA (reference sequence). The CDR3 totals 12 residues. Trimming shortened V by 3 bases and J by 1 base, and 7 bases separated the two germline ends.

The chain recombines TRBV9 with TRBJ2-6; a possible D gene is TRBD2 (5 bases). The germline V gene has CDR1 SGDLS and CDR2 YYNGEE. Trimming stripped 3 bases from V and 0 bases from J, with 7 bases between. The CDR3 covers 15 residues. The CDR3, as DNA: TGTGCCAGCAGCGCGGGGTTCTCTGGGGCCAACGTCCTGACTTTC. It codes for CASSAGFSGANVLTF.

The rearrangement joins TRBV6-5 to TRBJ1-3; tentative D call: TRBD1 (5 bases). Germline values: CDR1 MNHEY, CDR2 SVGAGI. Deletions cut 6 bases from V and 3 bases from J, with 15 bases between. The CDR3 has 15 residues. The CDR3 loop is CASSYHPGDGNTIYF. The CDR3 region has the DNA TGTGCCAGCAGCTACCACCCGGGGGATGGAAACACCATATATTTT.

The chain has TRBV3-1 (or the pseudogene TRBV3-2) and TRBJ2-1; D not certain. CDR1 and CDR2 (germline): LGHDT, YNNKEL (reference sequence). Deletions cut 0 bases from V and 10 bases from J, with 4 bases between. This CDR3 has 11 amino acids. CDR3 residues: CASSQDREQFF. Written as DNA, the CDR3 is TGTGCCAGCAGCCAAGACCGGGAGCAGTTCTTC.

The rearrangement links TRBV24-1 to TRBJ1-5, with 7 bases matching TRBD1. Trimming at V came to 2 bases and at J to 2 bases, leaving 5 bases not matched to a gene. Germline CDR1 is KGHDR and CDR2 is SFDVKD. This CDR3 is 16 amino acids long. The CDR3 sequence is CATSDSTGVGNQPQHF. In DNA form, the CDR3 reads TGTGCCACCAGTGATTCAACAGGGGTCGGCAATCAGCCCCAGCATTTT.

This clone has just a few counts. The chain joins TRBV6-4 to TRBJ1-1, with 7 bases identical to TRBD1. The germline V gene encodes CDR1 MRHNA and CDR2 SNTAGT. The CDR3 runs 16 residues. V lost 4 bases to trimming and J lost 1 base; unmatched junction nucleotides: 9. The CDR3 spells CASSATTGTANTEAFF. The CDR3 bases are TGTGCCAGCAGTGCCACGACCGGGACAGCGAACACTGAAGCTTTCTTT.

In its sample, this clone was seen once. The chain is built from TRBV10-2 and TRBJ2-1; 7 nucleotides align to TRBD2. Germline-derived CDR1 and CDR2 are WSHSY and SAAADI. This CDR3 is 15 amino acids long. V was clipped by 0 bases and J by 9 bases; unmatched bases: 8. DNA of the CDR3: TGCGCCAGCAGTGAGTCGGGGGGGACTATCAGTGAGCAGTTCTTC. Translating gives CASSESGGTISEQFF.

V and J are TRBV21-1 and TRBJ2-7; TRBD1, the table's D call, lacks a check against the DNA. TRBV21-1 is assigned pseudogene status. This CDR3 contains 16 residues. CDR3 region: CASSKGGTGVTYEQYF. The CDR3 nucleotides are TGTGCCAGCAGCAAAGGTGGGACAGGGGTCACCTACGAGCAGTACTTC.

The chain uses TRBV10-3 and TRBJ2-6; D uncertain. The CDR3 is 15 amino acids. The V end was cut by 2 bases, the J end by 2 bases, with 7 bases between. Germline V gives CDR1 ENHRY, CDR2 SYGVKD. The CDR3 coding sequence is TGTGCCATCAGTGAGACGGTCACTGGGGCCAACGTCCTGACTTTC. Translated: CAISETVTGANVLTF.

The rearrangement uses TRBV7-6 and TRBJ2-3; 9 bases are a match to TRBD2. This CDR3 region has 13 residues. Germline V lookup: CDR1 SGHVS, CDR2 FNYEAQ. V trimming: 5 bases; J trimming: 5 bases; junction bases outside the gene matches: 2. The CDR3 loop reads CASSLLAGDTQYF. Here the CDR3 DNA reads TGTGCCAGCAGCCTACTAGCGGGAGATACGCAGTATTTT.

The V and J genes are TRBV9 and TRBJ1-3; 11 nucleotides match TRBD1. Germline assignment: CDR1 SGDLS and CDR2 YYNGEE. Trimming at V came to 7 bases and at J to 2 bases, leaving 2 bases not matched to a gene. The CDR3 spans 14 residues. CDR3 region: CASGQGAAGNTIYF. The CDR3 DNA follows: TGTGCCAGCGGACAGGGGGCGGCTGGAAACACCATATATTTT. Full variable domain (outside the CDR3, taken from reference TRBV9 and TRBJ1-3): DSGVTQTPKHLITATGQRVTLRCSPRSGDLSVYWYQQSLDQGLQFLIQYYNGEERAKGNILERFSAQQFPDLHSELNLSSLELGDSALYFCASGQGAAGNTIYFGEGSWLTVV.

This chain links TRBV2 with TRBJ2-7, with a weak D call TRBD2 (6 bases). Germline V gives CDR1 SNHLY, CDR2 FYNNEI. This CDR3 has 12 amino acids. The V and J ends lost 6 bases and 6 bases respectively, with 12 bases between them. As DNA, the CDR3 is TGTGCCAGCAGCCAACTCGGGGGCGAGCAGTACTTC. Translated, it gives CASSQLGGEQYF.

The rearrangement links TRBV30 to TRBJ2-2; no definite D call. V was cut by 0 bases and J by 7 bases, with 9 bases left in between. Germline V lookup: CDR1 GTSNPN, CDR2 SVGIG (reference sequence). The CDR3 has 13 residues. The CDR3 is CAWSVAYYGELFF. CDR3 bases: TGTGCCTGGAGTGTAGCTTATTACGGGGAGCTGTTTTTT.

The chain couples TRBV20-1 to TRBJ1-4; 7 nucleotides align to TRBD1. J lost 7 bases, V lost 3 bases, and 11 bases had no gene match. This CDR3 has 15 amino acids. Germline V gene data show CDR1 as DFQATT and CDR2 as SNEGSKA (reference sequence). The CDR3 spells CSASNGQASREKLFF. The CDR3 region has the DNA TGCAGTGCTAGTAACGGACAGGCTTCTCGTGAAAAACTGTTTTTT.

The J gene is TRBJ2-3, the V gene TRBV11-1, with D perhaps TRBD2 (7 bases). Germline V lookup: CDR1 SGHAT, CDR2 FQDESV (reference sequence). Trimming removed 5 bases at V and 3 bases at J, with 18 bases between. The CDR3 runs to 16 residues. CDR3 coding DNA: TGTGCCAGCAGCGACGGGGGGCGGGAGATGACAGATACGCAGTATTTT. Translated, it gives CASSDGGREMTDTQYF. The whole variable domain, filled in from reference TRBV11-1 and TRBJ2-3, reads EAEVAQSPRYKITEKSQAVAFWCDPISGHATLYWYRQILGQGPELLVQFQDESVVDDSQLPKDRFSAERLKGVDSTLKIQPAELGDSAMYLCASSDGGREMTDTQYFGPGTRLTVL.

In nucleotides, the CDR3 is TGTGCCAGCAGCCTGTTTTCGCAGGGGCTCAATGAGCAGTTCTTC. This translates into CASSLFSQGLNEQFF. The rearrangement links TRBV3-1 (or the pseudogene TRBV3-2) to TRBJ2-1; tentative D call: TRBD1 (6 bases). Trimming cost V 4 bases and J 6 bases, with 16 bases left between them. Germline CDR1 and CDR2: LGHDT and YNNKEL (reference sequence). The CDR3 has 15 amino acids.

The CDR3 is CASFPSGGSYEQYF. As DNA, the CDR3 is TGTGCCAGCTTCCCTAGCGGGGGCTCCTACGAGCAGTACTTC. This chain connects TRBV5-8 to TRBJ2-7; TRBD2 agrees at 10 bases. With V trimmed by 7 bases and J by 0 bases, 4 bases remained unmatched. Looked up from germline, CDR1 is SGHTS and CDR2 is YDEGEE. CDR3 size: 14 residues.

The rearrangement links TRBV4-1 to TRBJ1-1; D perhaps matches TRBD1 (5 bases). The CDR3 is 13 amino acids. Germline V gene data show CDR1 as MGHRA and CDR2 as YSYEKL. V was shortened by 4 bases and J by 8 bases, with 14 bases between the two germline ends. The CDR3 DNA reads TGCGCCAGCAGCCCCTCTATGGCAGGGGAAGCTTTCTTT. It is translated as CASSPSMAGEAFF.

This clone was seen a few times. This chain connects TRBV5-1 to TRBJ1-4; D may be TRBD1 (5 bases). Trimming removed 0 bases at V and 7 bases at J, with 13 bases between. Germline-derived CDR1 and CDR2 are SGHRS and YFSETQ. The CDR3 is 15 amino acids. DNA of the CDR3: TGCGCCAGCAGCTTGGCAGATAGCGGGGGTGAAAAACTGTTTTTT. It yields the protein CASSLADSGGEKLFF.

V usage is TRBV6-5 and J usage is TRBJ1-5; D may be TRBD1 (6 bases). Germline CDR1 MNHEY, CDR2 SVGAGI. Trimming pared 7 bases from V and 0 bases from J, leaving 10 bases between. The CDR3 spans 14 residues. The CDR3 loop reads CASTQGYSNQPQHF. CDR3 coding DNA: TGTGCCAGCACCCAGGGGTATAGCAATCAGCCCCAGCATTTT.

V usage is TRBV7-8 and J usage is TRBJ2-2; TRBD2 matches 11 bases. This CDR3 region has 16 residues. V was clipped by 6 bases and J by 4 bases; unmatched bases: 7. Germline CDR1 is SGHVS and CDR2 is FQNEAQ. In nucleotides, the CDR3 is TGTGCCAGCAGGCCCGTAGCGGGAGGGGGCACCGGGGAGCTGTTTTTT. It specifies CASRPVAGGGTGELFF.

V and J are TRBV27 and TRBJ2-7, with 9 positions matching TRBD2. Germline V CDR1 and CDR2: MNHEY, SMNVEV (reference sequence). With 3 bases clipped from V and 0 bases from J, the junction kept 12 bases outside the gene matches. The CDR3 contains 18 residues. CDR3 coding DNA: TGTGCCAGCAGTTTTAGGACGGTGGCTAGCGGGACCTCCTACGAGCAGTACTTC. Its protein is CASSFRTVASGTSYEQYF.

The chain joins TRBV23-1 to TRBJ2-3; TRBD2 aligns across 13 bases. TRBV23-1 is assigned to the ORF class and has an uncertain function. This CDR3 comprises 18 residues. V lost 2 bases to trimming and J lost 5 bases; unmatched junction nucleotides: 10. In DNA form, the CDR3 reads TGCGCCAGCAGTCAAAGGACTAGCGGGAGATCAATTAGAGATACGCAGTATTTT. It is translated as CASSQRTSGRSIRDTQYF.

The chain employs TRBV7-2 and TRBJ2-3; TRBD2 agrees at 9 bases. This CDR3 region has 16 residues. From germline, CDR1 is SGHTA and CDR2 FQGNSA. The ends lost 2 bases at V and 0 bases at J; junction bases unmatched: 3. Written as DNA, the CDR3 is TGTGCCAGCAGCTTAATTCTAGCGGGGAGCACAGATACGCAGTATTTT. Translated, it gives CASSLILAGSTDTQYF.

The J gene is TRBJ2-5, the V gene TRBV7-2; 8 bases match TRBD2. There are 13 residues in the CDR3. Germline trimming cut 3 bases from V and 7 bases from J; bases unmatched to any gene: 4. Germline V gene lookup returns CDR1 SGHTA and CDR2 FQGNSA. The CDR3 loop is CASSFDGRGTQYF. CDR3 nucleotide sequence: TGTGCCAGCAGCTTTGACGGGAGGGGGACCCAGTACTTC.